This entry lists 18 T cell receptor beta chains sequenced from one sample in a study of radiotherapy plus CTLA-4 blockade in lung cancer. TCRdb's table, derived via immunoSEQ multiplex PCR, lists solely in-frame clones and lacks some. This table has under 110,000 clones, more than 70% appearing once. The source was peripheral blood, collected from a patient treated with radiotherapy plus ipilimumab. Receptors were obtained from a human donor with non-small cell lung cancer that progressed on radiotherapy plus ipilimumab. Some clones in this sample may be carry-over from other donors' samples.

The V and J genes are TRBV6-6 and TRBJ1-3; TRBD1 matches at 8 bases. J lost 5 bases, V lost 5 bases, and 8 bases had no gene match. Germline CDR1 is MNHNY and CDR2 is SVGAGI (reference sequence). This CDR3 spans 15 amino acids. Here the CDR3 reads CASSKGQGLRNTIYF. For the CDR3, the DNA is TGTGCCAGCAGTAAAGGACAGGGTTTGAGAAACACCATATATTTT.

The V gene is TRBV5-1, the J gene TRBJ2-1; 8 bases line up with TRBD2. Germline values: CDR1 SGHRS, CDR2 YFSETQ. The CDR3 totals 16 residues. With 4 bases clipped from V and 2 bases from J, the junction kept 8 bases outside the gene matches. CDR3 loop: CASSSDSGVAYNEQFF. In DNA form, the CDR3 reads TGCGCCAGCAGCAGCGATAGCGGGGTAGCCTACAATGAGCAGTTCTTC.

This rearrangement joins TRBV7-2 to TRBJ1-1, with no clear D. Trimming took 2 bases from V and 5 from J, leaving 12 bases between them. This CDR3 comprises 14 residues. From germline, CDR1 is SGHTA and CDR2 FQGNSA. In nucleotides, the CDR3 is TGTGCCAGCAGCTTACTGGGTAGTAGTACTGAAGCTTTCTTT. Translating it yields CASSLLGSSTEAFF.

The J gene is TRBJ1-6, the V gene TRBV14; D not certain. CDR1 and CDR2 from the germline V gene are SGHDN and FVKESK. This CDR3 contains 16 residues. V dropped 0 bases and J dropped 4 bases, with 10 bases sitting between them. CDR3 loop: CASSQDAGEYNSPLHF. DNA for the CDR3: TGTGCCAGCAGCCAAGACGCGGGAGAGTATAATTCACCCCTCCACTTT. Variable domain in full (rest from reference TRBV14 and TRBJ1-6): EAGVTQFPSHSVIEKGQTVTLRCDPISGHDNLYWYRRVMGKEIKFLLHFVKESKQDESGMPNNRFLAERTGGTYSTLKVQPAELEDSGVYFCASSQDAGEYNSPLHFGNGTRLTVT.

This clone appeared a single time. Within the sample, other DNA sequences also encode this same CDR3. The chain is built from TRBV18 and TRBJ1-5; D remains ambiguous. The CDR3 covers 13 residues. Germline V lookup: CDR1 KGHSH, CDR2 LQKENI. The V and J ends lost 3 bases and 1 base respectively, with 4 bases between them. DNA of the CDR3: TGTGCCAGCTCACCTGGGAGCAATCAGCCCCAGCATTTT. It is translated as CASSPGSNQPQHF.

The chain links TRBV6-5 to TRBJ1-1, with D uncertain. This CDR3 contains 14 residues. V was shortened by 2 bases and J by 1 base, with 8 bases between the two germline ends. Germline CDR1 is MNHEY and CDR2 is SVGAGI. The CDR3 sequence: CASSYGRRNTEAFF. The CDR3 nucleotides read TGTGCCAGCAGTTACGGGCGCCGGAACACTGAAGCTTTCTTT.

This clone was detected only a few times. The chain links TRBV10-3 to TRBJ1-6; tentatively, D is TRBD1 (5 bases). The CDR3 has 15 residues. Germline CDR1 reads ENHRY; CDR2 reads SYGVKD. V shed 3 bases and J shed 4 bases, with 10 bases lying between them. Here the CDR3 reads CAISDWGSYNSPLHF. The CDR3 DNA is TGTGCCATCAGTGACTGGGGGTCGTATAATTCACCCCTCCACTTT.

V is TRBV6-4 and J is TRBJ2-1; TRBD1 agrees at 11 bases. CDR3 length: 14 amino acids. Per germline, CDR1 MRHNA and CDR2 SNTAGT. Trimming removed 2 bases from V and 6 bases from J; junction bases left unmatched: 0. CDR3 protein: CASSDGTGGNEQFF. In nucleotides, the CDR3 is TGTGCCAGCAGTGACGGGACAGGGGGCAATGAGCAGTTCTTC.

The rearrangement joins TRBV9 to TRBJ1-3; no reliable D call. The CDR3 sequence is 15 residues long. Germline values: CDR1 SGDLS, CDR2 YYNGEE. Deletions cut 2 bases from V and 0 bases from J, with 9 bases between. The CDR3 spells CASSVSTVSGNTIYF. The CDR3 region has the DNA TGTGCCAGCAGCGTGTCGACGGTCTCTGGAAACACCATATATTTT.

This chain uses TRBV7-9 with TRBJ1-1, with TRBD1 identical over 10 bases. This CDR3 spans 12 amino acids. Germline V gene lookup returns CDR1 SEHNR and CDR2 FQNEAQ (reference sequence). Trimming at V came to 6 bases and at J to 8 bases, leaving 3 bases not matched to a gene. The CDR3 sequence: CASSSGQGEAFF. DNA for the CDR3: TGTGCCAGCAGTTCGGGACAGGGGGAAGCTTTCTTT.

V usage is TRBV9 and J usage is TRBJ1-1, with a tentative D call TRBD1 (5 bases). The CDR3 consists of 16 residues. Germline values: CDR1 SGDLS, CDR2 YYNGEE. V lost 0 bases, J lost 6 bases, and 18 bases lay in between. This CDR3 reads CASSVAGDGNSAEAFF. The CDR3 DNA reads as TGTGCCAGCAGCGTAGCGGGGGACGGGAATTCGGCTGAAGCTTTCTTT.

The V and J genes are TRBV27 and TRBJ1-2; 7 nucleotides line up with TRBD1. Germline CDR1 is MNHEY and CDR2 is SMNVEV (reference sequence). V shed 3 bases, J shed 1 base, and the junction held 11 bases outside the gene matches. This CDR3 is built from 17 residues. CDR3 sequence reads: CASSFRGGTANNYGYTF. For the CDR3, the DNA is TGTGCCAGCAGTTTTAGGGGCGGGACAGCTAATAACTATGGCTACACCTTC.

This clone was seen once. The chain has TRBV7-2 and TRBJ1-1; D unresolved. The germline V and J ends were trimmed by 6 bases and 8 bases, with 13 bases remaining between them. The CDR3 extends over 12 amino acids. Germline V CDR1 and CDR2: SGHTA, FQGNSA. Written as DNA, the CDR3 is TGTGCCAGCAGAACCGTCCCTTCCGAAGCTTTCTTT. Its translation: CASRTVPSEAFF.

This chain joins TRBV7-2 and TRBJ2-3, with 7 bases identical to TRBD1. Germline assignment: CDR1 SGHTA and CDR2 FQGNSA. With V trimmed by 0 bases and J by 5 bases, 2 bases remained unmatched. This CDR3 contains 14 residues. This CDR3 is CASSLAGGEDTQYF. The CDR3 DNA reads TGTGCCAGCAGCTTAGCAGGGGGCGAAGATACGCAGTATTTT. The full variable domain, with the rest looked up from reference TRBV7-2 and TRBJ2-3, is GAGVSQSPSNKVTEKGKDVELRCDPISGHTALYWYRQSLGQGLEFLIYFQGNSAPDKSGLPSDRFSAERTGGSVSTLTIQRTQQEDSAVYLCASSLAGGEDTQYFGPGTRLTVL.

V usage is TRBV4-3 and J usage is TRBJ2-7; D unresolved. Per the germline V gene, CDR1 is LGHNA and CDR2 is YSLEER. This CDR3 contains 15 residues. The V end was cut by 3 bases, the J end by 1 base, with 13 bases between. For the CDR3, the DNA is TGCGCCAGCAGCCATGCCTCGAGCGATTCCTACGAGCAGTACTTC. As protein: CASSHASSDSYEQYF.

This sequence joins TRBV9 and TRBJ2-7; D is unclear. Germline V gives CDR1 SGDLS, CDR2 YYNGEE. This CDR3 region has 13 residues. The germline V and J ends were trimmed by 4 bases and 4 bases, with 12 bases remaining between them. CDR3 sequence (DNA): TGTGCCAGCAGCCTAGGACCTTCATACGAGCAGTACTTC. Protein: CASSLGPSYEQYF.

The chain combines TRBV30 with TRBJ1-1; D not certain. Germline V gene sequence: CDR1 GTSNPN, CDR2 SVGIG (reference sequence). Trimming shortened V by 2 bases and J by 4 bases, and 17 bases separated the two germline ends. This CDR3 has 15 amino acids. The CDR3 loop reads CAWSQGFGVSTEAFF. The CDR3 DNA follows: TGTGCCTGGAGTCAAGGGTTCGGGGTAAGCACTGAAGCTTTCTTT.

The rearrangement joins TRBV6-4 to TRBJ1-6; perhaps TRBD1 as D (5 bases). CDR1 and CDR2 (germline): MRHNA, SNTAGT. Trimming shortened V by 6 bases and J by 0 bases, and 9 bases separated the two germline ends. This CDR3 region has 15 residues. The CDR3 is CASRRDGSYNSPLHF. Here the CDR3 DNA reads TGTGCCAGCAGGAGGGACGGCTCCTATAATTCACCCCTCCACTTT.